Each of the 25 T cell receptor beta chains below was sequenced from the same sample in a study of T cell repertoires in aging, cancer and after chemotherapy. Rearranged V-D-J TRB sequences were amplified with a mixed TRB-A/B primer pool. One entry per CDR3 protein, called by TCRdb with MiXCR from the multiplex PCR reads. The profile shows some 600 distinct CDR3 sequences, over 75% of them singletons. Peripheral blood genomic DNA, not sorted cells or RNA, was the template. Source material: blood. Receptor source: a human donor with a solid tumor.

CDR3 in DNA: TGTGCCTGGAGCCGACTTACTAGCGGGAGGACCGAGCAGTACTTC. Translated, it gives CAWSRLTSGRTEQYF. The chain recombines TRBV30 with TRBJ2-7, with 12 bases aligning to TRBD2. CDR1 GTSNPN and CDR2 SVGIG come from the germline V gene (reference sequence). The ends lost 3 bases at V and 6 bases at J; junction bases unmatched: 9. This CDR3 contains 15 residues. The whole variable domain, remainder taken from reference TRBV30 and TRBJ2-7, is SQTIHQWPATLVQPVGSPLSLECTVEGTSNPNLYWYRQAAGRGLQLLFYSVGIGQISSEVPQNLSASRPQDRQFILSSKKLLLSDSGFYLCAWSRLTSGRTEQYFGPGTRLTVT.

This chain uses TRBV29-1 with TRBJ2-3, with D uncertain. Germline V gene lookup returns CDR1 SQVTM and CDR2 ANQGSEA. Trimming left V 1 base short and J 4 bases short, with 12 bases between. The CDR3 contains 14 residues. CDR3 coding DNA: TGCAGCGTTGAAGGGGTCCCTTGGGCAGATACGCAGTATTTT. Translated, it gives CSVEGVPWADTQYF.

The genes are TRBV12-3 or TRBV12-4 and TRBJ1-2; TRBD1 is a possible D gene (5 bases). Between the trimmed V and J ends, which lost 6 bases and 7 bases, there was a span of 18 bases. The CDR3 sequence is 14 residues long. The CDR3 DNA reads TGTGCCAGCAGCCTACGACAGCGGGGAATTGGCTACACCTTC. It is translated as CASSLRQRGIGYTF.

This chain joins TRBV12-3 or TRBV12-4 and TRBJ1-2; D gene uncertain. V dropped 1 base and J dropped 8 bases, with 14 bases sitting between them. This CDR3 region has 14 residues. As DNA, the CDR3 is TGTGCCAGCAGTTTAGATCCGCCCCGTGGGGGCTACACCTTC. This translates into CASSLDPPRGGYTF.

V is TRBV7-2 and J is TRBJ2-1; the D is unclear. The V gene's germline CDR1 is SGHTA and CDR2 FQGNSA. V was pared by 1 base and J by 3 bases, with 7 bases between. This CDR3 is built from 14 residues. CDR3 loop: CASSLGVYYNEQFF. As DNA, the CDR3 is TGTGCCAGCAGCTTAGGAGTTTACTACAATGAGCAGTTCTTC. The full variable domain, with the rest looked up from reference TRBV7-2 and TRBJ2-1, is GAGVSQSPSNKVTEKGKDVELRCDPISGHTALYWYRQSLGQGLEFLIYFQGNSAPDKSGLPSDRFSAERTGGSVSTLTIQRTQQEDSAVYLCASSLGVYYNEQFFGPGTRLTVL.

The chain recombines TRBV28 with TRBJ1-5; 9 bases fit TRBD1. Germline assignment: CDR1 MDHEN and CDR2 SYDVKM. V trimming: 8 bases; J trimming: 3 bases; junction bases outside the gene matches: 2. This CDR3 spans 13 amino acids. The DNA for the CDR3 is TGTGCCAGCCGGGACAGGGACAATCAGCCCCAGCATTTT. It translates to CASRDRDNQPQHF.

This clonotype showed up just a few times. The chain carries TRBV19 and TRBJ1-5; possibly TRBD1 for D (6 bases). Germline V CDR1 and CDR2: LNHDA, SQIVND (reference sequence). The CDR3 spans 14 residues. Trimming cost V 6 bases and J 0 bases, with 9 bases left between them. Here the CDR3 DNA reads TGTGCCAGTAGCGTACAGGGTAGCAATCAGCCCCAGCATTTT. Amino acids: CASSVQGSNQPQHF.

The chain recombines TRBV24-1 with TRBJ1-5, with 7 bases fitting TRBD1. V lost 7 bases and J lost 0; bases outside the gene matches: 2. The CDR3 is 14 amino acids. Germline V gene data show CDR1 as KGHDR and CDR2 as SFDVKD. This CDR3 is CATSRGGSNQPQHF. The CDR3 nucleotides read TGTGCCACCAGCAGGGGGGGTAGCAATCAGCCCCAGCATTTT.

The chain recombines TRBV7-9 with TRBJ2-7, with D maybe TRBD1 (6 bases). V lost 1 base, J lost 3 bases, and 10 bases lay in between. The CDR3 loop spans 14 amino acids. Germline CDR1 reads SEHNR; CDR2 reads FQNEAQ (reference sequence). The CDR3, as DNA: TGTGCCAGCAGCTTAGGTCAGGGGATCTACGAGCAGTACTTC. It specifies CASSLGQGIYEQYF.

V gene TRBV7-2 combines with J gene TRBJ2-7; 7 nucleotides align to TRBD1. V was clipped by 6 bases and J by 1 base; unmatched bases: 12. The CDR3 runs 16 residues. The germline gives CDR1 SGHTA, CDR2 FQGNSA. The CDR3 bases are TGTGCCAGCAGTTTTCAGTCAGGGGGAAGGTCCTACGAGCAGTACTTC. Protein sequence: CASSFQSGGRSYEQYF.

This clonotype appeared a few times. V and J are TRBV29-1 and TRBJ2-1; 8 bases map to TRBD2. After removal of 5 bases from V and 6 bases from J, the junction contained 9 bases not matched to a gene. Germline-derived CDR1 and CDR2 are SQVTM and ANQGSEA. This CDR3 spans 14 amino acids. The CDR3 loop reads CSVLPNGRVNEQFF. CDR3 nucleotide sequence: TGCAGCGTTCTCCCCAACGGGAGGGTCAATGAGCAGTTCTTC.

The rearrangement links TRBV19 to TRBJ2-6; 7 bases match TRBD1. CDR3 length: 16 residues. In germline, CDR1 is LNHDA, CDR2 SQIVND (reference sequence). V trimming: 4 bases; J trimming: 2 bases; junction bases outside the gene matches: 5. DNA for the CDR3: TGTGCCAGTAGTAGTCAGGGGGTCGCTGGGGCCAACGTCCTGACTTTC. This gives the protein CASSSQGVAGANVLTF.

The V gene is TRBV6-4, the J gene TRBJ1-3; D is unclear. This CDR3 spans 15 amino acids. V was shortened by 3 bases and J by 4 bases, with 13 bases between the two germline ends. Germline-derived CDR1 and CDR2 are MRHNA and SNTAGT. CDR3 amino acids: CASSDIDLAGNTIYF. The CDR3 nucleotides are TGTGCCAGCAGTGATATAGACTTAGCCGGAAACACCATATATTTT.

The chain combines TRBV6-6 with TRBJ1-2; D is ambiguous. Looked up from germline, CDR1 is MNHNY and CDR2 is SVGAGI (reference sequence). CDR3 length equals 12 residues. V lost 7 bases and J 0 bases, leaving 6 bases between the germline ends. CDR3 nucleotides: TGTGCCAGCACCCCAGCTAACTATGGCTACACCTTC. Translated: CASTPANYGYTF.

The chain links TRBV30 to TRBJ2-6; D might be TRBD2 (6 bases). V lost 4 bases, J lost 0 bases, and 19 bases lay in between. CDR1 is GTSNPN, CDR2 SVGIG, per germline (reference sequence). The CDR3 has 18 amino acids. The CDR3 loop reads CAWTPRAAGSSGANVLTF. DNA of the CDR3: TGTGCCTGGACCCCGAGGGCAGCGGGCAGCTCTGGGGCCAACGTCCTGACTTTC.

The chain carries TRBV20-1 and TRBJ2-3; D gene uncertain. Germline-derived CDR1 and CDR2 are DFQATT and SNEGSKA (reference sequence). The CDR3 length is 10 residues. V shed 7 bases and J shed 5 bases, with 7 bases lying between them. This CDR3 reads CSVGVDTQYF. In nucleotides, the CDR3 is TGCAGTGTGGGCGTAGATACGCAGTATTTT.

The V and J genes are TRBV6-5 and TRBJ2-7, with D tentatively TRBD1 or TRBD2 (5 bases each). The V gene's germline CDR1 is MNHEY and CDR2 SVGAGI. The V and J ends lost 5 bases and 3 bases respectively, with 11 bases between them. This CDR3 has 13 amino acids. Here the CDR3 reads CASSHRDGYEQYF. The CDR3 nucleotides read TGTGCCAGCAGTCACCGGGACGGCTACGAGCAGTACTTC.

The chain uses TRBV27 and TRBJ1-5, with D possibly TRBD1 on 6 matching bases. V was shortened by 6 bases and J by 4 bases, with 16 bases between the two germline ends. This CDR3 is built from 15 residues. CDR1 and CDR2 from the germline V gene are MNHEY and SMNVEV (reference sequence). The CDR3 loop is CASSPTGARNQPQHF. CDR3 bases: TGTGCCAGCAGCCCAACGGGGGCACGAAATCAGCCCCAGCATTTT.

The CDR3, as DNA: TGTGCCTGGGGGAAGATTATAGGTCCACCCCTCCACTTT. Translated, it gives CAWGKIIGPPLHF. The chain couples TRBV30 to TRBJ1-6; D remains unclear. Germline V gene sequence: CDR1 GTSNPN, CDR2 SVGIG (reference sequence). V lost 5 bases and J lost 11, with 16 bases in between. The CDR3 covers 13 residues.

The rearrangement links TRBV12-3 or TRBV12-4 to TRBJ1-1; D is unclear. This CDR3 region has 14 residues. V lost 7 bases to trimming and J lost 1 base, with 13 bases between them. CDR3 residues: CASKLGGGNTEAFF. In DNA form, the CDR3 reads TGTGCCAGCAAACTAGGTGGTGGGAACACTGAAGCTTTCTTT.

This clonotype came up once. This rearrangement joins TRBV27 to TRBJ2-5, with 7 bases that match TRBD2. The V and J ends lost 0 bases and 3 bases, in that order; junction bases with no gene match: 1. The CDR3 sequence is 14 residues long. Germline-derived CDR1 and CDR2 are MNHEY and SMNVEV (reference sequence). Here the CDR3 DNA reads TGTGCCAGCAGTTTATCGAGCGGGAAAGAGACCCAGTACTTC. It yields the protein CASSLSSGKETQYF.

This chain links TRBV19 with TRBJ2-3, with 10 bases aligning to TRBD1. Germline V gene data show CDR1 as LNHDA and CDR2 as SQIVND (reference sequence). There are 14 residues in the CDR3. V lost 6 bases and J lost 5; bases outside the gene matches: 5. This CDR3 reads CASRDRGRGDTQYF. The CDR3 region has the DNA TGTGCCAGTAGAGACAGGGGGCGAGGAGATACGCAGTATTTT.

V and J are TRBV19 and TRBJ2-7, with a weak D call TRBD2 (6 bases). CDR1 is LNHDA, CDR2 SQIVND, per germline (reference sequence). The germline V and J ends were trimmed by 5 bases and 0 bases, with 11 bases remaining between them. CDR3 length: 14 amino acids. CDR3 sequence reads: CASSLARSSYEQYF. In DNA form, the CDR3 reads TGTGCCAGTAGTCTAGCGAGGAGCTCCTACGAGCAGTACTTC.

The V and J genes are TRBV15 and TRBJ2-1; 7 bases map to TRBD2. This CDR3 is 15 amino acids long. The germline V gene has CDR1 LNHNV and CDR2 YYDKDF (reference sequence). V was pared by 4 bases and J by 0 bases, with 3 bases of the junction left unmatched. CDR3 nucleotide sequence: TGTGCCACCAGCACCCAGCGGGGCTCCTACAATGAGCAGTTCTTC. As protein: CATSTQRGSYNEQFF. Combining the CDR3 with reference TRBV15 and TRBJ2-1 gives the whole variable domain DAMVIQNPRYQVTQFGKPVTLSCSQTLNHNVMYWYQQKSSQAPKLLFHYYDKDFNNEADTPDNFQSRRPNTSFCFLDIRSPGLGDTAMYLCATSTQRGSYNEQFFGPGTRLTVL.

The J gene is TRBJ2-1, the V gene TRBV6-1; 7 bases align to TRBD1. J gave up 2 bases and V 1 base, and 5 bases lay outside the gene matches. In germline, CDR1 is MNHNS, CDR2 SASEGT. This CDR3 contains 16 residues. This CDR3 reads CASSEETGVPYNEQFF. The DNA for the CDR3 is TGTGCCAGCAGTGAAGAAACAGGGGTCCCCTACAATGAGCAGTTCTTC.